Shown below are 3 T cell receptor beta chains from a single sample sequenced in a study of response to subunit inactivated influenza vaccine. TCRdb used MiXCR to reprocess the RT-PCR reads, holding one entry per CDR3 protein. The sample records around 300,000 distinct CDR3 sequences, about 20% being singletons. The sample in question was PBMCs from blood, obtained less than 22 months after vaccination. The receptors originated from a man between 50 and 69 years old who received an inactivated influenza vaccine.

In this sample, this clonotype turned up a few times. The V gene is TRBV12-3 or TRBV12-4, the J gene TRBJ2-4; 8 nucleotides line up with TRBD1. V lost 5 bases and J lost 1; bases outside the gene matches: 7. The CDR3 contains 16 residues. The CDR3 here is CASSTTGAFAKNIQYF. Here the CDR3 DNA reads TGTGCCAGCAGTACGACAGGGGCCTTCGCCAAAAACATTCAGTACTTC.

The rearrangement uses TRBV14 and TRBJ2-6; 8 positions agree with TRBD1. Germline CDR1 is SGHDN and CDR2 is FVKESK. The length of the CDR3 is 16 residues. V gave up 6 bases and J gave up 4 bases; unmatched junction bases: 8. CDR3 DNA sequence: TGTGCCAGCAGACGAACAGGGGGGTACGGGGCCAACGTCCTGACTTTC. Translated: CASRRTGGYGANVLTF.

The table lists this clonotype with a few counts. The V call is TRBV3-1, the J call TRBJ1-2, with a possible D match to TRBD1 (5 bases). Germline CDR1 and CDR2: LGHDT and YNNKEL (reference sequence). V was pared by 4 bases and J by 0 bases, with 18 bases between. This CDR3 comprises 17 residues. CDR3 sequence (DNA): TGTGCCAGCAGCCCTGTTCCGGGACGGATGGCTAACTATGGCTACACCTTC. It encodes CASSPVPGRMANYGYTF.